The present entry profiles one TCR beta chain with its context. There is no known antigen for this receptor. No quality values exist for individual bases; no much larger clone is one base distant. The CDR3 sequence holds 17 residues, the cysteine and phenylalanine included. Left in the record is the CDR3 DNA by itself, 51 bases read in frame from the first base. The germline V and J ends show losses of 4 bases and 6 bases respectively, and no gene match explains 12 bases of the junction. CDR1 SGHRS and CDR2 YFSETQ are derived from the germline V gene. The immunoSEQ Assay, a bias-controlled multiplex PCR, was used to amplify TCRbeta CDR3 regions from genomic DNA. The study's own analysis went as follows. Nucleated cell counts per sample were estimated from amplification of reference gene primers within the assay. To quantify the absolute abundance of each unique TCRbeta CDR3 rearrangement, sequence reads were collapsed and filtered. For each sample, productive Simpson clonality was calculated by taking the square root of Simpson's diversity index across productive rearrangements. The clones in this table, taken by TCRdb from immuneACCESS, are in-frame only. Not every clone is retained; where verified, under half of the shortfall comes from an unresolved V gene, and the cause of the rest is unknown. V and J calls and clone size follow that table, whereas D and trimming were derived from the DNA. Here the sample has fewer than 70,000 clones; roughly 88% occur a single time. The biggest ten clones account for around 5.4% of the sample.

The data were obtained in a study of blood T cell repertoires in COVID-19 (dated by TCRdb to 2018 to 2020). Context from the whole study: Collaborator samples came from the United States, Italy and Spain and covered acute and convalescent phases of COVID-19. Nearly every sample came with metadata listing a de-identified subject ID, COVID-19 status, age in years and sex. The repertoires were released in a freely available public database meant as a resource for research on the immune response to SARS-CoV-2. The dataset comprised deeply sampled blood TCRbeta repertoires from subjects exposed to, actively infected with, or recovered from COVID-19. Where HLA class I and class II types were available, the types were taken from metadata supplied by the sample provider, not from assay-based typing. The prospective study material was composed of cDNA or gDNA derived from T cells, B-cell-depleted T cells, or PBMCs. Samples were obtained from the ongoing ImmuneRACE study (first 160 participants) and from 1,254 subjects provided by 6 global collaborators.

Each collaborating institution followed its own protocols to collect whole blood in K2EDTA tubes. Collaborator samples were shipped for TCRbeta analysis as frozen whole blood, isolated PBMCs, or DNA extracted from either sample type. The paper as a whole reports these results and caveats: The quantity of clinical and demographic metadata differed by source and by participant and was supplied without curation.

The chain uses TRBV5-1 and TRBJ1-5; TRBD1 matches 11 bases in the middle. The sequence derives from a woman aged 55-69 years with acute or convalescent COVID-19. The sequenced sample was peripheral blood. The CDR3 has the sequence CASSPRPGTGGFQPQHF. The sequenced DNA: TGCGCCAGCAGCCCACGTCCCGGGACAGGGGGATTTCAGCCCCAGCATTTT.